This T cell receptor (beta chain) was found in a study of T cell responses to AZD1222 COVID-19 vaccine (dated by TCRdb to the early 2020s). Some background on the complete study: AZD1222 recipients given second doses at about 4 weeks or at about 12 weeks were pooled, since spike-specific TCR depth and breadth were not found to differ between the two schedules. A total of about 240 trial participants underwent TCR sequencing, of whom some 210 received two doses of AZD1222 and about 25 received two doses of the MenACWY control vaccine. Trial participants were enrolled by age into subgroups of 18-55, 56-69 and 70-plus years, and 148, 28 and 57 TCR-sequenced participants, respectively, were included in these subgroups. General conclusions and limits of the study: Reportedly, almost half of the unique spike-specific TCRs recognized epitopes lying outside the regions that are mutated in the B.1.351 and B.1.1.7 variants. Conclusions about previously exposed vaccinees were limited because only a handful of AZD1222 recipients were SARS-CoV-2 seropositive at baseline. After two AZD1222 doses, spike-specific TCR breadth and depth were significantly higher than at day 0 and than in MenACWY recipients. The vaccine-associated CD4 TCRs covered the entire spike protein, and the dominant responses fell in regions 160-218 and 743-854. Participants were mostly white British and included more females than males, and it was suggested by the authors that clonal diversity may have been underestimated. No day 14 peak-response samples were available, so repertoires were characterized only after the peak T cell response. In the small 56-69-year group, the increase in depth fell short of significance, most likely because of low power.

The CDR3 regions of human TCRbeta chains were subjected to immunosequencing. The source study handled its data this way. Repertoire TCRs were checked for matches against a reference library of SARS-CoV-2-specific TCRs that had been generated using the MIRA antigen-specificity platform. Breadth meant the fraction of unique TCRs that were SARS-CoV-2-associated, whereas depth meant the fraction of total T cells that were SARS-CoV-2-associated. Using the MIRA data, each spike-specific TCR was mapped to the spike region that the TCR reacts to and placed in a CD4 or CD8 class. Log10-transformed breadth and depth values were compared by one-way ANOVA with Sidak's multiple comparisons tests. TCRdb retrieved this table from immuneACCESS and kept in-frame rearrangements only. Not all clones are present; in checked studies, unresolved V genes account for under half, and no reason is known for the remainder. V and J calls and clone size come straight from that table; D and trimming were deduced from the DNA. The sample table holds over 120,000 clones, of which more than 90% were seen once. The ten largest clonotypes hold roughly 5% of the sample.

The sample holds one count of this clone. Its antigen remains undetermined. Per-base quality was not reported, and no clone a single base away is much larger than it. Interpreted using the paper, the time point label stands for: baseline before first vaccination. Samples from vaccinated people were obtained from the UK trials COV001 and COV002, which included a single-blind randomized controlled phase 2/3 trial of AZD1222 (ChAdOx1 nCoV-19) in healthy adults. Trial participant PBMC samples were collected at day 0 and day 28 after the second dose for TCRbeta chain sequencing. The origin of this receptor is an adult in good health. The starting material was peripheral blood, obtained on day 0 of AZD1222 vaccination.

The nucleotide sequence reads TGTGCCAGCAGCTTTTCAGGGGAGGACGAGCAGTACTTC. Translated, this gives CASSFSGEDEQYF. Rearrangement joined TRBV7-9 to TRBJ2-7; the D gene cannot be resolved beyond TRBD1 or TRBD2, each matching 6 bases. CDR1 SEHNR and CDR2 FQNEAQ are derived from the germline V gene (reference sequence). The CDR3 has 13 amino acids, counting the end cysteine and phenylalanine. This entry keeps only the CDR3 DNA: 39 bases, framed from base 1. V is cut by 3 bases and J by 5 bases, and the space between the germline ends is 11 bases.